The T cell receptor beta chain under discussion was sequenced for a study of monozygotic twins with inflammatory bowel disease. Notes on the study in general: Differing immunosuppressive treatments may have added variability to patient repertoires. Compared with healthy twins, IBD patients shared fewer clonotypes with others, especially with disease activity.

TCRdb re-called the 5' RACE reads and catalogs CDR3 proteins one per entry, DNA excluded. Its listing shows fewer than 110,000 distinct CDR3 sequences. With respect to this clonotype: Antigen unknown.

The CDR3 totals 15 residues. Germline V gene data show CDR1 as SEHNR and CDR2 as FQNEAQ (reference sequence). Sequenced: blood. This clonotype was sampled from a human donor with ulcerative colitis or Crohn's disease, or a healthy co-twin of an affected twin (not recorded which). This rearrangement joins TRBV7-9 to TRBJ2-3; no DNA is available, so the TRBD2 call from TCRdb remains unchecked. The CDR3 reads CASSLGGLPTDTQYF.